One sample yielded the 11 T cell receptor beta chains listed below, sequenced in a study of T cells in narcolepsy. Only in-frame clones appear in the TCRdb table, and some are missing; sequencing was by immunoSEQ multiplex PCR. The sample has tens of thousands of clones; just over 60% are singletons. Sequencing was carried out using memory (CD45RA-) CD4+ T cells from blood. Receptors originate from a human donor in good health.

The gene calls are TRBV6-5 and TRBJ2-2; D not certain. The ends were cut back, 0 bases at V and 6 bases at J, with 11 bases in the middle. The CDR3 contains 15 residues. CDR1 is MNHEY and CDR2 is SVGAGI in the germline V gene. The CDR3 protein is CASSYSMDRAGELFF. The CDR3 DNA sequence: TGTGCCAGCAGTTACTCAATGGACCGGGCCGGGGAGCTGTTTTTT.

The chain joins TRBV2 to TRBJ1-1; D gene ambiguous. CDR1 SNHLY and CDR2 FYNNEI come from the germline V gene. The ends were cut back, 8 bases at V and 4 bases at J, with 17 bases in the middle. The CDR3 is 14 residues long. The chain's CDR3 is CASQKVGMGTEAFF. CDR3 DNA sequence: TGTGCCAGCCAGAAGGTCGGTATGGGCACTGAAGCTTTCTTT.

This CDR3 reads CASSFYWEPGYTF. Written as DNA, the CDR3 is TGTGCCAGCAGCTTTTACTGGGAGCCGGGCTACACCTTC. V and J are TRBV5-4 and TRBJ1-2; no reliable D call. CDR3 length: 13 residues. V lost 2 bases, J lost 8 bases, and 13 bases lay in between. Germline V gene lookup returns CDR1 SGHNT and CDR2 YYREEE (reference sequence).

The rearrangement links TRBV27 to TRBJ1-6; 9 bases are a match to TRBD1. The CDR3 length is 15 residues. Germline values: CDR1 MNHEY, CDR2 SMNVEV (reference sequence). V lost 4 bases and J lost 9; bases outside the gene matches: 7. This CDR3 is CASSSRQGVGSPLHF. CDR3 DNA: TGTGCCAGCAGTTCCAGACAGGGGGTTGGTTCACCCCTCCACTTT.

The chain employs TRBV6-1 and TRBJ1-6; maybe TRBD1 (5 bases). V lost 8 bases and J lost 7, with 15 bases in between. The CDR3 runs 14 residues. Germline values: CDR1 MNHNS, CDR2 SASEGT. The DNA for the CDR3 is TGTGCCAGCGGCCAGGGAACGGGGAATTCACCCCTCCACTTT. Protein sequence: CASGQGTGNSPLHF.

The chain couples TRBV4-1 to TRBJ1-3; D gene ambiguous. This CDR3 contains 14 residues. From germline, CDR1 is MGHRA and CDR2 YSYEKL. The ends were cut back, 3 bases at V and 6 bases at J, with 12 bases in the middle. In nucleotides, the CDR3 is TGCGCCAGCAGCCACCGCGGACGGGAAAACACCATATATTTT. Its translation is CASSHRGRENTIYF.

V is TRBV5-4 and J is TRBJ2-1; D may be TRBD2 (7 bases). The CDR3 has 16 amino acids. Germline CDR1 is SGHNT and CDR2 is YYREEE (reference sequence). Trimming took off 4 bases at V and 7 bases at J, with 21 bases between the two ends. The CDR3 reads CASSPAGGRERNEQFF. CDR3 sequence (DNA): TGTGCCAGCAGCCCCGCCGGGGGGCGGGAGCGGAATGAGCAGTTCTTC.

The table lists this clone with a few counts. The V call is TRBV9, the J call TRBJ1-4; weak D call: TRBD1 (6 bases). The CDR3 consists of 16 residues. The V gene lost 0 bases and the J gene lost 3 bases, with 12 bases spanning the gap. From germline, CDR1 is SGDLS and CDR2 YYNGEE. CDR3 sequence: CASSVGGGGANEKLFF. CDR3 coding DNA: TGTGCCAGCAGCGTAGGAGGAGGGGGGGCTAATGAAAAACTGTTTTTT.

This chain joins TRBV15 and TRBJ2-5; TRBD2 aligns across 10 bases. V shed 1 base and J 5 bases; nucleotides not matched to a gene: 7. Germline V gene sequence: CDR1 LNHNV, CDR2 YYDKDF (reference sequence). This CDR3 region has 16 residues. The CDR3 coding sequence is TGTGCCACCAGCAGAGGACTAGCGGGCCCAGGGGAGACCCAGTACTTC. It translates to CATSRGLAGPGETQYF.

This clone is medium-sized within its sample. The rearrangement joins TRBV2 to TRBJ2-1; either TRBD1 or TRBD2 may supply D (5 bases each). Germline V CDR1 and CDR2: SNHLY, FYNNEI. The CDR3 consists of 11 residues. V lost 9 bases to trimming and J lost 6 bases, with 9 bases between them. Here the CDR3 reads CASGTVNEQFF. The CDR3 nucleotides are TGTGCCAGTGGGACGGTCAATGAGCAGTTCTTC.

The CDR3 is CASSLGTLSSYEQYF. CDR3 bases: TGTGCCAGCAGCTTGGGGACCCTAAGCTCCTACGAGCAGTACTTC. The gene calls are TRBV5-4 and TRBJ2-7; D is unclear. The CDR3 extends over 15 amino acids. V was shortened by 0 bases and J by 0 bases, with 10 bases between the two germline ends. The germline V gene encodes CDR1 SGHNT and CDR2 YYREEE (reference sequence). Filled out from reference TRBV5-4 and TRBJ2-7, the complete variable domain reads ETGVTQSPTHLIKTRGQQVTLRCSSQSGHNTVSWYQQALGQGPQFIFQYYREEENGRGNFPPRFSGLQFPNYSSELNVNALELDDSALYLCASSLGTLSSYEQYFGPGTRLTVT.